These 23 T cell receptor beta chains were sequenced from one sample in a study of cytomegalovirus exposure and HLA in healthy donors. The primer mix had 60 Vbeta and 13 Jbeta primers. Repertoires were generated with immunoSEQ multiplex PCR, while TCRdb's copy carries only in-frame clones and drops some. This repertoire shows about 130,000 clones, about three quarters found once; its top ten account for around 3.7%. The source material was PBMCs. These receptors were obtained from a male donor in good health and CMV-seronegative.

The sample holds a few counts of this clone. The rearrangement uses TRBV9 and TRBJ2-7; TRBD2 agrees at 11 bases. The CDR3 has 17 residues. The V gene's germline CDR1 is SGDLS and CDR2 YYNGEE. The V and J ends lost 0 bases and 5 bases, in that order; junction bases with no gene match: 10. The CDR3 protein is CASSVGLAGGPQNEQYF. CDR3 DNA: TGTGCCAGCAGCGTAGGTCTAGCGGGAGGCCCCCAAAACGAGCAGTACTTC. The complete variable domain, with remaining parts taken from reference TRBV9 and TRBJ2-7, reads DSGVTQTPKHLITATGQRVTLRCSPRSGDLSVYWYQQSLDQGLQFLIQYYNGEERAKGNILERFSAQQFPDLHSELNLSSLELGDSALYFCASSVGLAGGPQNEQYFGPGTRLTVT.

J is TRBJ1-1 and V is TRBV7-9; the match to TRBD1 covers 7 bases. The CDR3 extends over 18 amino acids. In germline, CDR1 is SEHNR, CDR2 FQNEAQ (reference sequence). With V trimmed by 0 bases and J by 0 bases, 10 bases remained unmatched. The CDR3 reads CASSLAGGQHLMNTEAFF. The CDR3 DNA is TGTGCCAGCAGCTTAGCGGGGGGACAGCACTTGATGAACACTGAAGCTTTCTTT.

This clone showed up just a few times. The chain combines TRBV14 with TRBJ2-1, with 11 nucleotides matching TRBD1. The CDR3 extends over 16 amino acids. Per germline, CDR1 SGHDN and CDR2 FVKESK. The V and J ends lost 6 bases and 1 base, in that order; junction bases with no gene match: 5. CDR3 sequence: CASSPDRGQSYNEQFF. In DNA, the CDR3 is TGTGCCAGCAGTCCGGACAGGGGGCAGTCCTACAATGAGCAGTTCTTC.

The chain is built from TRBV7-8 and TRBJ2-6; no definite D call. The V gene lost 2 bases and the J gene lost 0 bases, with 5 bases spanning the gap. Per the germline V gene, CDR1 is SGHVS and CDR2 is FQNEAQ. CDR3 length equals 15 residues. CDR3 region: CASSLRPSGANVLTF. For the CDR3, the DNA is TGTGCCAGCAGCTTACGTCCCTCTGGGGCCAACGTCCTGACTTTC.

Regarding this clone: Other DNA sequences in this sample translate to the same CDR3. The chain recombines TRBV9 with TRBJ1-5; no clear D. The germline gives CDR1 SGDLS, CDR2 YYNGEE. The CDR3 runs to 15 residues. V lost 0 bases to trimming and J lost 2 bases, with 9 bases between them. In DNA form, the CDR3 reads TGTGCCAGCAGCGTAGGAACGGTAGGCAATCAGCCCCAGCATTTT. Protein: CASSVGTVGNQPQHF. Full variable domain (outside the CDR3, taken from reference TRBV9 and TRBJ1-5): DSGVTQTPKHLITATGQRVTLRCSPRSGDLSVYWYQQSLDQGLQFLIQYYNGEERAKGNILERFSAQQFPDLHSELNLSSLELGDSALYFCASSVGTVGNQPQHFGDGTRLSIL.

The V call is TRBV6-5, the J call TRBJ2-2, with D possibly matching TRBD1 (6 bases). V was trimmed by 6 bases and J by 3 bases, leaving 14 bases between them. The CDR3 extends over 15 amino acids. Germline values: CDR1 MNHEY, CDR2 SVGAGI. This chain's CDR3 is CASRPRGAYTGELFF. The CDR3 bases are TGTGCCAGCAGGCCCAGGGGCGCGTACACCGGGGAGCTGTTTTTT.

The genes are TRBV5-1 and TRBJ1-1, with TRBD1 as a possible D gene (5 bases). Germline-derived CDR1 and CDR2 are SGHRS and YFSETQ. The length of the CDR3 is 14 residues. The ends were cut back, 0 bases at V and 2 bases at J, with 8 bases in the middle. CDR3 amino acids: CASSLGGLNTEAFF. Written as DNA, the CDR3 is TGCGCCAGCAGCTTGGGGGGACTAAACACTGAAGCTTTCTTT.

The CDR3 coding sequence is TGCGCCAGCAGCGGATCGGGACAGACACTCTCGAGGACTGAAGCTTTCTTT. Its translation: CASSGSGQTLSRTEAFF. The V gene is TRBV4-1, the J gene TRBJ1-1; 7 nucleotides agree with TRBD1. The length of the CDR3 is 17 residues. The V segment lost 5 bases and the J segment 5 bases; nucleotides outside the gene matches: 17. Germline loops: CDR1 MGHRA, CDR2 YSYEKL.

The table lists this clone with a count of one. A read error may account for a junction end that differs from germline. The chain employs TRBV19 and TRBJ2-7; 9 nucleotides line up with TRBD1. Looked up from germline, CDR1 is LNHDA and CDR2 is SQIVND (reference sequence). The CDR3 totals 14 residues. The CDR3 loop reads CASSIDKGQGDRHF. DNA for the CDR3: TGTGCCAGTAGTATAGATAAGGGACAGGGAGATCGGCACTTC.

This rearrangement joins TRBV5-1 to TRBJ2-1, with TRBD1 identical over 7 bases. Per germline, CDR1 SGHRS and CDR2 YFSETQ. The CDR3 extends over 16 amino acids. Trimming took 2 bases from V and 6 from J; bases not matched to a gene: 11. The CDR3: CASSFPSQGDPNEQFF. As DNA, the CDR3 is TGCGCCAGCAGCTTCCCCTCGCAGGGGGACCCCAATGAGCAGTTCTTC.

This sequence joins TRBV5-1 and TRBJ2-1; 15 nucleotides agree with TRBD2. Germline V gene lookup returns CDR1 SGHRS and CDR2 YFSETQ. Trimming at V came to 4 bases and at J to 15 bases, leaving 11 bases not matched to a gene. The CDR3 is made up of 15 amino acids. The chain's CDR3 is CASSTGTSGRQRGFF. The CDR3 DNA reads TGCGCCAGCAGCACGGGGACTAGCGGGAGGCAGCGGGGGTTCTTC.

The chain links TRBV12-5 to TRBJ2-1; 7 bases line up with TRBD1. Trimming removed 1 base from V and 4 bases from J; junction bases left unmatched: 7. Germline V gives CDR1 LGHNT, CDR2 FRNRAP. The CDR3 runs to 16 residues. The CDR3 here is CASGLASPGQYNEQFF. Here the CDR3 DNA reads TGTGCTAGTGGTTTGGCATCTCCGGGACAGTACAATGAGCAGTTCTTC. Full variable domain (rest looked up from reference TRBV12-5 and TRBJ2-1): DARVTQTPRHKVTEMGQEVTMRCQPILGHNTVFWYRQTMMQGLELLAYFRNRAPLDDSGMPKDRFSAEMPDATLATLKIQPSEPRDSAVYFCASGLASPGQYNEQFFGPGTRLTVL.

The CDR3 here is CASSPGVAAYSYEQYF. The CDR3 DNA reads as TGCGCCAGCAGCCCTGGGGTAGCGGCGTACTCCTACGAGCAGTACTTC. The V gene is TRBV4-1, the J gene TRBJ2-7; D may be TRBD2 (6 bases). The germline gives CDR1 MGHRA, CDR2 YSYEKL. Between the trimmed V and J ends, which lost 4 bases and 0 bases, there was a span of 16 bases. The length of the CDR3 is 16 residues.

The V call is TRBV19, the J call TRBJ2-7; 8 bases are a match to TRBD1. There are 15 residues in the CDR3. Trimming at V came to 4 bases and at J to 4 bases, leaving 9 bases not matched to a gene. Germline V gene data show CDR1 as LNHDA and CDR2 as SQIVND (reference sequence). The CDR3 sequence is CASSTRQGPKYEQYF. Here the CDR3 DNA reads TGTGCCAGTAGTACCCGACAGGGGCCTAAGTACGAGCAGTACTTC.

The rearrangement links TRBV19 to TRBJ2-3; 12 bases are shared with TRBD2. The CDR3 runs to 15 residues. Germline CDR1 and CDR2: LNHDA and SQIVND (reference sequence). J lost 0 bases, V lost 8 bases, and 3 bases had no gene match. The CDR3 protein is CASGGLAGSTDTQYF. The CDR3 bases are TGTGCCAGTGGAGGACTAGCGGGGAGCACAGATACGCAGTATTTT.

The rearrangement links TRBV13 to TRBJ2-5, with 7 bases aligning to TRBD1. This CDR3 is 14 amino acids long. The germline CDR1 and CDR2 sequences are PRHDT and FYEKMQ (reference sequence). Trimming cost V 5 bases and J 1 base; bases outside gene matches: 4. CDR3 loop: CASSNRDSQETQYF. The DNA for the CDR3 is TGTGCCAGCAGCAACCGGGACAGCCAAGAGACCCAGTACTTC.

This chain connects TRBV11-1 to TRBJ2-1; 7 nucleotides line up with TRBD2. This CDR3 spans 16 amino acids. Germline V gene sequence: CDR1 SGHAT, CDR2 FQDESV (reference sequence). J lost 0 bases, V lost 4 bases, and 6 bases had no gene match. CDR3 region: CASSSILANSYNEQFF. As DNA, the CDR3 is TGTGCCAGCAGCTCAATACTAGCGAACTCCTACAATGAGCAGTTCTTC.

This clone was observed a handful of times. V is TRBV5-6 and J is TRBJ2-5, with 8 bases that match TRBD1. Unmatched junction bases numbered 5, after V lost 5 bases and J lost 2 bases. CDR3 size: 14 residues. The germline gives CDR1 SGHDT, CDR2 YYEEEE. The CDR3 loop reads CASSLRTGQETQYF. CDR3 nucleotide sequence: TGTGCCAGCAGTCTCCGGACAGGGCAAGAGACCCAGTACTTC.

The gene calls are TRBV5-5 and TRBJ1-5, with 9 positions matching TRBD1. Germline values: CDR1 SGHKS, CDR2 YYEKEE (reference sequence). There are 15 residues in the CDR3. V gave up 6 bases and J gave up 7 bases; unmatched junction bases: 11. This CDR3 is CASTTVQGAGQPQHF. CDR3 coding DNA: TGTGCCAGCACCACCGTACAGGGGGCAGGACAGCCCCAGCATTTT. Combining the CDR3 with reference TRBV5-5 and TRBJ1-5 gives the whole variable domain DAGVTQSPTHLIKTRGQQVTLRCSPISGHKSVSWYQQVLGQGPQFIFQYYEKEERGRGNFPDRFSARQFPNYSSELNVNALLLGDSALYLCASTTVQGAGQPQHFGDGTRLSIL.

This chain connects TRBV5-4 to TRBJ2-7; possible D gene TRBD1, 5 bases. CDR1 is SGHNT and CDR2 is YYREEE in the germline V gene (reference sequence). Trimming took off 4 bases at V and 6 bases at J, with 14 bases between the two ends. This CDR3 comprises 13 residues. The CDR3 spells CASSGRGSFEQYF. In nucleotides, the CDR3 is TGTGCCAGCAGCGGAAGGGGCTCTTTCGAGCAGTACTTC.

V and J are TRBV7-9 and TRBJ1-2, with a weak D call TRBD1 (5 bases). This CDR3 comprises 12 residues. V was cut by 5 bases and J by 5 bases, with 9 bases left in between. Germline lookup yields CDR1 SEHNR and CDR2 FQNEAQ (reference sequence). CDR3 nucleotides: TGTGCCAGCAGCCAGGGATTTTATGGCTACACCTTC. This translates into CASSQGFYGYTF.

The CDR3 region has the DNA TGTGCCAGCTCACCCGGACTAGCGGCCTCGCAAGAGACCCAGTACTTC. Protein sequence: CASSPGLAASQETQYF. The chain has TRBV18 and TRBJ2-5, with 10 positions matching TRBD2. The CDR3 totals 16 residues. The V and J ends lost 3 bases and 2 bases, in that order; junction bases with no gene match: 6. CDR1 and CDR2 from the germline V gene are KGHSH and LQKENI.

The V call is TRBV20-1, the J call TRBJ1-2; D not resolved. CDR1 is DFQATT, CDR2 SNEGSKA, per germline (reference sequence). This CDR3 is 11 amino acids long. Deletions cut 3 bases from V and 4 bases from J, with 6 bases between. The CDR3 loop is CSASGVYGYTF. The CDR3 nucleotides are TGCAGTGCTAGCGGGGTCTATGGCTACACCTTC.